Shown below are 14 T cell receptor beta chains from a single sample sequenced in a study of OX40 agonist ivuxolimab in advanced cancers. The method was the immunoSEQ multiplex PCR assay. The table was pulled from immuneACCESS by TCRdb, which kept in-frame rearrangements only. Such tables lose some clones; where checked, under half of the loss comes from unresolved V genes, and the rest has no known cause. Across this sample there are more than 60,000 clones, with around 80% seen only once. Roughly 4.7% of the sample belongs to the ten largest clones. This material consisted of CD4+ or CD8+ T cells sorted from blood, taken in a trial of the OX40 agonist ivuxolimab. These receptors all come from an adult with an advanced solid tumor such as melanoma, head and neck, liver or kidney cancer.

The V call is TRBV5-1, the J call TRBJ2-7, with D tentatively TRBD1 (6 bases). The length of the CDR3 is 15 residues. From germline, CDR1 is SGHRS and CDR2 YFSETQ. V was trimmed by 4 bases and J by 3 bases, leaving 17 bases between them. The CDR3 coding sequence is TGCGCCAGCAGCCAAAACCGACAGGCTGTCTACGAGCAGTACTTC. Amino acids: CASSQNRQAVYEQYF.

The CDR3 region has the DNA TGCGCCAGCAGCCTGGAGGGCAGGGGTGACACTGAAGCTTTCTTT. Translation gives CASSLEGRGDTEAFF. The J gene is TRBJ1-1, the V gene TRBV5-1, with D possibly being TRBD1 (6 bases). The germline gives CDR1 SGHRS, CDR2 YFSETQ. V shed 4 bases and J shed 3 bases, with 16 bases lying between them. The CDR3 is 15 residues long.

The CDR3 DNA is TGTGCCAGCAGCCCCGGGAGGGGCTTGAACACTGAAGCTTTCTTT. Amino acids: CASSPGRGLNTEAFF. This chain uses TRBV7-2 with TRBJ1-1; D may be TRBD1 (5 bases). This CDR3 has 15 residues. The germline V gene encodes CDR1 SGHTA and CDR2 FQGNSA. V gave up 5 bases and J gave up 0 bases, with 13 bases separating them.

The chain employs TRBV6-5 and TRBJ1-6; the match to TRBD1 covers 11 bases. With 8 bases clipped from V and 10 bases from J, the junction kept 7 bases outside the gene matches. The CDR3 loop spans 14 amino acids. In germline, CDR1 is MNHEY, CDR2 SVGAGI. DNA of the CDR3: TGTGCCAGCGGAAGGGACAGGGGGGGCTCACCCCTCCACTTT. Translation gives CASGRDRGGSPLHF.

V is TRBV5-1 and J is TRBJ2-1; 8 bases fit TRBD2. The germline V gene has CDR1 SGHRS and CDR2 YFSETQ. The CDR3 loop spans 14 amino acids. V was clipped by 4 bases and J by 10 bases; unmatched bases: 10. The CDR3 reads CASSKTSARAEQFF. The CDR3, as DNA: TGCGCCAGCAGCAAGACTAGCGCAAGGGCGGAGCAGTTCTTC.

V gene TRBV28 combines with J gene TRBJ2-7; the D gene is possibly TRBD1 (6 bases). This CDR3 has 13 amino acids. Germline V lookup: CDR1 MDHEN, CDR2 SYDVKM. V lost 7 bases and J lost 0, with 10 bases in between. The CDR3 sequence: CASTRDTSYEQYF. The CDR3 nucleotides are TGTGCCAGCACCCGGGACACCTCCTACGAGCAGTACTTC. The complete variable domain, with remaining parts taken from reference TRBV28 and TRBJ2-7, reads DVKVTQSSRYLVKRTGEKVFLECVQDMDHENMFWYRQDPGLGLRLIYFSYDVKMKEKGDIPEGYSVSREKKERFSLILESASTNQTSMYLCASTRDTSYEQYFGPGTRLTVT.

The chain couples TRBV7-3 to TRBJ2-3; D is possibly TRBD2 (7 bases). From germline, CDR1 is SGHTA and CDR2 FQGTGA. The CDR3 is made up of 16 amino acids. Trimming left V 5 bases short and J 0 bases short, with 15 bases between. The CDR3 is CASSPGGLLSTDTQYF. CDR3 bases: TGTGCCAGCAGCCCCGGGGGGCTCTTAAGCACAGATACGCAGTATTTT.

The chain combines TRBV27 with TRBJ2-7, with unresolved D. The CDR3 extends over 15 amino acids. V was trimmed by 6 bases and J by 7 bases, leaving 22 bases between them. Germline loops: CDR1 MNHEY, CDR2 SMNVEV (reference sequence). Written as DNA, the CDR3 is TGTGCCAGCAGCTACCTCGGGCCAGTCTCTAGGGAGCAGTACTTC. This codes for CASSYLGPVSREQYF.

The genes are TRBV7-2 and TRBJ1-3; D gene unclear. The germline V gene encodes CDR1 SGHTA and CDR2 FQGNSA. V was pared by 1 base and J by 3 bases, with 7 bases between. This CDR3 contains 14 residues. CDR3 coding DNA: TGTGCCAGCAGCTTAGGGTTCCTTGGAAACACCATATATTTT. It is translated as CASSLGFLGNTIYF. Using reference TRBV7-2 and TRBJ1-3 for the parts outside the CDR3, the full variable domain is GAGVSQSPSNKVTEKGKDVELRCDPISGHTALYWYRQSLGQGLEFLIYFQGNSAPDKSGLPSDRFSAERTGGSVSTLTIQRTQQEDSAVYLCASSLGFLGNTIYFGEGSWLTVV.

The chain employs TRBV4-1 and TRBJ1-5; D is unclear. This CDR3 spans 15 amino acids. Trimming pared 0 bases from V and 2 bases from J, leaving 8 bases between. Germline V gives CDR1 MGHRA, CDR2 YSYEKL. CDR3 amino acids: CASSQEGMGNQPQHF. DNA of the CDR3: TGCGCCAGCAGCCAAGAAGGAATGGGCAATCAGCCCCAGCATTTT.

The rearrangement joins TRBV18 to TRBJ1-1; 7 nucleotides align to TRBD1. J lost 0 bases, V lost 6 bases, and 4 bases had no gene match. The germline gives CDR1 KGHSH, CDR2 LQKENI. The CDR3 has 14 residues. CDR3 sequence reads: CASSIQGMNTEAFF. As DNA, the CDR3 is TGTGCCAGCTCGATACAGGGGATGAACACTGAAGCTTTCTTT.

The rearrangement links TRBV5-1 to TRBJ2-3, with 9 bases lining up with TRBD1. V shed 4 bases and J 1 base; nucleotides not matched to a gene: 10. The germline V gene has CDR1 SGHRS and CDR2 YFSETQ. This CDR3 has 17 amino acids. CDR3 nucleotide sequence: TGCGCCAGCAGCGTACCACAGGGGGCGCGAGGCACAGATACGCAGTATTTT. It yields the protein CASSVPQGARGTDTQYF.

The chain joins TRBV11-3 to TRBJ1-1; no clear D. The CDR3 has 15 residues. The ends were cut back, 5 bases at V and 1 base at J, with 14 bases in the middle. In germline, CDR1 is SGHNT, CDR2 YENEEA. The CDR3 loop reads CASSQVLNPNTEAFF. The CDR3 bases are TGTGCCAGCAGCCAAGTTCTCAACCCGAACACTGAAGCTTTCTTT.

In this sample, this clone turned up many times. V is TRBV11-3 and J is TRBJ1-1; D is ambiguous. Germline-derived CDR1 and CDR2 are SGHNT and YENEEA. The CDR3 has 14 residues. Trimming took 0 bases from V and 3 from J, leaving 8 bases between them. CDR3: CASSLDLGDTEAFF. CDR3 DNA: TGTGCCAGCAGCTTAGATCTTGGGGACACTGAAGCTTTCTTT.